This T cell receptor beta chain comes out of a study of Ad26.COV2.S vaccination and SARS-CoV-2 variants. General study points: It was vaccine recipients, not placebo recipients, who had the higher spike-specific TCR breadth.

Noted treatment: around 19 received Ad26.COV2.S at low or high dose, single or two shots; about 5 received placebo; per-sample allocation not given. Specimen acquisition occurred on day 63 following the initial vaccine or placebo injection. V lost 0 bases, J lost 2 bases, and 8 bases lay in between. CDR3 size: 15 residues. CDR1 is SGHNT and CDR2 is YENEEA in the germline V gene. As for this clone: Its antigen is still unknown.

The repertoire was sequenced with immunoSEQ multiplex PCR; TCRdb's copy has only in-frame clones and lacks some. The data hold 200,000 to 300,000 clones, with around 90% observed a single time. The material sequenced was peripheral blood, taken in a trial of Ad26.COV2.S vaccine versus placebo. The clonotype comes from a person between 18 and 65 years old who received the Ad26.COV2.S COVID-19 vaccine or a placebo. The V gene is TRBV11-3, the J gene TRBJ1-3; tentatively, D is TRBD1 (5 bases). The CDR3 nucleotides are TGTGCCAGCAGCTTAGAGGGGCAACCTGGAAACACCATATATTTT. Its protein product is CASSLEGQPGNTIYF.